Below, one TCR beta chain is given with its context. The antigen remains unidentified. Libraries were prepared by immunoSEQ multiplex PCR; TCRdb keeps only in-frame clonotypes and omits some of them. The sample includes nearly 1 million clones, roughly 72% of them seen just once. This sample was taken from a study of shared clonotypes between healthy human individuals. Study results and caveats: Several donors held about 5% of naive CD4 clonotypes in common.

The sequence was obtained from a man aged 18 to 29 in good health. Sequenced input: memory CD4+ T cells sorted from blood. Described subset: CD45RA-negative fraction.

The CDR3 loop is CAISGRNTGELFF. CDR3 DNA: TGTGCCATCAGTGGCAGGAACACCGGGGAGCTGTTTTTT. The chain recombines TRBV10-3 with TRBJ2-2; D not certain. Germline CDR1 reads ENHRY; CDR2 reads SYGVKD. V lost 4 bases, J lost 1 base, and 4 bases lay in between. The CDR3 sequence is 13 residues long.